Listed here is a single T cell receptor beta chain. The antigen is undetermined. With UMIs, 5'RACE template switching was used to make TCR beta cDNA. TCRdb reprocessed the 5' RACE reads, with one entry per CDR3 protein and no DNA. Found here are about 550,000 distinct CDR3 sequences; the top ten clones hold approximately 3.5%. The data were obtained in a study of T cells expressing NK-cell markers. Study findings and constraints: Dominant NKG2C+ clonotypes made up 1.0-7.0% of CD8+ T cells in roughly six donors. Dominance of the CD3+CD56-NKG2C+ fraction by these clonotypes also held in a handful of donors.

This CDR3 has 15 residues. Germline CDR1 and CDR2: SGHDT and YYEEEE. This chain connects TRBV5-6 to TRBJ1-3; no DNA is available, so the TRBD1 call from TCRdb remains unchecked. Sequencing was carried out using blood T cells: a sorted CD56 or NKG2C T cell subset, CD4+ or CD8+ T cells, or bulk PBMC T cells (not recorded which). The receptor's source is a man between 18 and 35 years old in good health. CDR3 protein: CASSLTGEKRAAIYF.